A selection of T cell receptor beta chains follows, all from one sample in a study of T cells in tuberculosis. The repertoire was sequenced with immunoSEQ multiplex PCR; TCRdb's copy has only in-frame clones and lacks some. The sample has 30,000 to 35,000 clones, 85% to 95% seen once. Sequencing used PBMCs. Receptor source: a donor under 30 with latent tuberculosis or without tuberculosis infection. Some clones in this sample may be carry-over from other donors' samples. Both conserved end residues are part of each CDR3. A D gene is named only where the DNA matches it firmly.

TRBV7-9	-	TRBJ1-1	CASSSTGSTEAFF	TGTGCCAGCAGCTCCACAGGGTCCACTGAAGCTTTCTTT
TRBV27	TRBD1	TRBJ1-4	CASSLKGAGEKLFF	TGTGCCAGCAGTTTAAAGGGGGCAGGGGAAAAACTGTTTTTT
TRBV2	TRBD1	TRBJ1-1	CASLTGMGGTEAFF	TGTGCCAGCCTGACAGGGATGGGGGGAACTGAAGCTTTCTTT
TRBV7-9	-	TRBJ2-5	CASKGSGETQYF	TGTGCCAGCAAGGGGTCCGGGGAGACCCAGTACTTC
TRBV7-7	TRBD1	TRBJ2-5	CASSPTTGTETQYF	TGTGCCAGCAGCCCCACGACAGGGACGGAGACCCAGTACTTC
TRBV15	TRBD2	TRBJ2-3	CATSRRTSGDFRRDTQYF	TGTGCCACCAGCAGACGTACTAGCGGGGACTTCCGGAGAGATACGCAGTATTTT
TRBV6-6	-	TRBJ1-1	CASSTVNTEAFF	TGTGCCAGCAGTACAGTGAACACTGAAGCTTTCTTT
TRBV4-2	TRBD2	TRBJ2-1	CASSQERGLAGGGHNEQFF	TGTGCCAGCAGCCAAGAGAGGGGACTAGCGGGAGGTGGGCACAATGAGCAGTTCTTC
TRBV6-5	-	TRBJ2-7	CASSKGVENEQYF	TGTGCCAGCAGTAAGGGGGTAGAAAACGAGCAGTACTTC
TRBV2	-	TRBJ2-2	CASKRAANTGELFF	TGTGCCAGCAAGAGGGCGGCGAACACCGGGGAGCTGTTTTTT
TRBV9	-	TRBJ1-2	CASSLSGGYGYTF	TGTGCCAGCAGTCTCTCGGGGGGCTATGGCTACACCTTC
TRBV28	-	TRBJ2-7	CASGVRGRLGEQYF	TGTGCCAGCGGGGTCCGGGGGAGACTCGGGGAGCAGTACTTC
TRBV7-6	TRBD1	TRBJ1-2	CASSLNTPGTGGWGDYGYTF	TGTGCCAGCAGCCTCAATACCCCGGGGACAGGGGGCTGGGGTGACTATGGCTACACCTTC
TRBV7-9	TRBD2	TRBJ2-5	CASSSLNLLTSVQETQYF	TGTGCCAGCAGCTCACTAAACCTTCTGACTAGCGTCCAAGAGACCCAGTACTTC
TRBV6-5	-	TRBJ1-5	CASSASGLSNQPQHF	TGTGCCAGCAGTGCCTCTGGCCTGAGCAATCAGCCCCAGCATTTT
TRBV27	TRBD2	TRBJ2-1	CASGTSGGNEQFF	TGTGCCAGCGGGACTAGCGGTGGTAATGAGCAGTTCTTC
TRBV11-2	TRBD1	TRBJ1-1	CASSLTGQTEAFF	TGTGCCAGCAGCTTGACAGGGCAAACTGAAGCTTTCTTT
TRBV5-6	-	TRBJ2-1	CASSFGGRFVDEQFF	TGTGCCAGCAGCTTCGGAGGGAGGTTTGTGGATGAGCAGTTCTTC
TRBV5-5	TRBD1	TRBJ2-7	CASRPGGTGDEQYF	TGTGCCAGCAGACCTGGGGGGACAGGGGACGAGCAGTACTTC
TRBV18	-	TRBJ2-7	CASSSDRAYEQYF	TGTGCCAGCTCATCGGACAGAGCCTACGAGCAGTACTTC
TRBV6-5	TRBD2	TRBJ2-3	CASSPGLAITDTQYF	TGTGCCAGCAGCCCGGGACTAGCGATAACAGATACGCAGTATTTT
TRBV6-1	TRBD1	TRBJ1-5	CASSEMTGLGQPQHF	TGTGCCAGCAGTGAAATGACAGGGCTGGGACAGCCCCAGCATTTT
TRBV4-1	-	TRBJ2-5	CASSQEAGNPWETQYF	TGCGCCAGCAGCCAAGAGGCGGGGAACCCTTGGGAGACCCAGTACTTC
TRBV5-1	-	TRBJ1-3	CASSPTGGTGNTIYF	TGCGCCAGCAGCCCTACGGGAGGAACTGGAAACACCATATATTTT
TRBV7-9	TRBD1	TRBJ2-2	CASSRQGGTGELFF	TGTGCCAGCAGCCGACAGGGGGGCACCGGGGAGCTGTTTTTT
TRBV7-9	TRBD1	TRBJ1-1	CASSLVGTATEAFF	TGTGCCAGCAGCTTAGTTGGGACAGCCACTGAAGCTTTCTTT
TRBV5-1	-	TRBJ1-3	CASSLGGGNTIYF	TGCGCCAGCAGCTTGGGGGGCGGAAACACCATATATTTT
TRBV6-5	-	TRBJ2-7	CASSYSGDSPQYF	TGTGCCAGCAGTTACTCAGGCGACAGTCCGCAGTACTTC
TRBV6-1	-	TRBJ1-2	CASSGRLGGYTF	TGTGCCAGCAGTGGCAGGCTTGGAGGCTACACCTTC
TRBV11-2	TRBD2	TRBJ2-7	CASSSSTGGSYEQYF	TGTGCCAGCAGCAGCTCGACGGGAGGGTCCTACGAGCAGTACTTC
TRBV13	-	TRBJ2-1	CASSPDNEQFF	TGTGCCAGCAGCCCTGACAATGAGCAGTTCTTC
TRBV7-2	TRBD1	TRBJ1-1	CASSPRTGVSPETFF	TGTGCCAGCAGCCCGAGGACAGGGGTGAGCCCTGAGACTTTCTTT